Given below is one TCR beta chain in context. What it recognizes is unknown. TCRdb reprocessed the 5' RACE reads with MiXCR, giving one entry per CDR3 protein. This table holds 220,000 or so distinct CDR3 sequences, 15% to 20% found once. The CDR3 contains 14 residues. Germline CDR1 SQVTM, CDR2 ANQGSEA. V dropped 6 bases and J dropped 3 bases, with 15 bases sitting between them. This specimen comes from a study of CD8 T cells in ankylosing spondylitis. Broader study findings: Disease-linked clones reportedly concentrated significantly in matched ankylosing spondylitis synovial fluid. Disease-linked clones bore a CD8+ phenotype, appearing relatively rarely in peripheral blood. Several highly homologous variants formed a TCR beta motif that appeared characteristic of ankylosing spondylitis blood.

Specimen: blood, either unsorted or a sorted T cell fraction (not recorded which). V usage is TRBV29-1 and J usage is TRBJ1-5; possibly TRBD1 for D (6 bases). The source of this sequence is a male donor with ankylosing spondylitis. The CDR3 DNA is TGCAGCGTCTCCGGGGGCGGGTACAATCAGCCCCAGCATTTT. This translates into CSVSGGGYNQPQHF.